This TCR beta chain was sequenced in a study of identical twins. The V gene lost 3 bases and the J gene lost 5 bases, with 10 bases spanning the gap. From germline, CDR1 is WNHNN and CDR2 SYGVQD (reference sequence). This CDR3 comprises 13 residues. TCRdb re-called the 5' RACE reads with MiXCR, one entry per CDR3 protein. The table records nearly 200,000 distinct CDR3 sequences, roughly 15% of them present only once. These data are also associated with another study on T cells expressing NK-cell markers. As reported in that work: About 1.0-8% of CD8+ T cells in more than 5 donors belonged to dominant NKG2C+ clonotypes.

Sequencing used CD8+ T cells sorted from blood. The chain is built from TRBV10-1 and TRBJ1-1; D ambiguous. This TCR derives from a woman under 30 in good health. CDR3 DNA: TGCGCCAGCAGTGAACGTGTGGGGACTGAAGCTTTCTTT. Its protein is CASSERVGTEAFF.